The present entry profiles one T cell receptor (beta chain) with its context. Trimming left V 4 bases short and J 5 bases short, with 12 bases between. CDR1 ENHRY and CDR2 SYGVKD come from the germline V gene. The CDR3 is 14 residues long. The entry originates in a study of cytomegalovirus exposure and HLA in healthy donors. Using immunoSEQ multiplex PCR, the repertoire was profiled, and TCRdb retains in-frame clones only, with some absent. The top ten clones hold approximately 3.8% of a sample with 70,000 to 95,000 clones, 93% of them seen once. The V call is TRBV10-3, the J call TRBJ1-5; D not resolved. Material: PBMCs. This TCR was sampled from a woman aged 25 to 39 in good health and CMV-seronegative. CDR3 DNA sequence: TGTGCCATCAGTGCAGTTCTCTTACATCAGCCCCAGCATTTT. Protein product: CAISAVLLHQPQHF.